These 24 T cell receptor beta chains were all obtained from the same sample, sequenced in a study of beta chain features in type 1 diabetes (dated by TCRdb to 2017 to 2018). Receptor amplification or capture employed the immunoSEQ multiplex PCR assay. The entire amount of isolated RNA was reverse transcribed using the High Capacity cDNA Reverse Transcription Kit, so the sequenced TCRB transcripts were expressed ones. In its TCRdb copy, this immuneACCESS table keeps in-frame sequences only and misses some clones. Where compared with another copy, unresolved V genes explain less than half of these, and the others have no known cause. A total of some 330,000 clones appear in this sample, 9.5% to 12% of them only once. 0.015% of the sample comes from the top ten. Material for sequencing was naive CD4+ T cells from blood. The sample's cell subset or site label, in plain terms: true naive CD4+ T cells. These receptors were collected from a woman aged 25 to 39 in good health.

This CDR3 reads CASSTSAAGDLRDTQYF. CDR3 DNA: TGTGCCAGCAGTACTTCCGCGGCAGGGGATTTGCGAGATACGCAGTATTTT. The J gene is TRBJ2-3, the V gene TRBV28; a possible D gene is TRBD1 (6 bases). Germline CDR1 is MDHEN and CDR2 is SYDVKM. V lost 5 bases, J lost 5 bases, and 23 bases lay in between. This CDR3 has 17 residues.

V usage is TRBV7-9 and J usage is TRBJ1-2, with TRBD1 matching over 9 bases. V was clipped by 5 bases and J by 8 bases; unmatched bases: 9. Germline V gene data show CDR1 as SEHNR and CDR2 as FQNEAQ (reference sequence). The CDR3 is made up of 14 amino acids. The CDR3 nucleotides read TGTGCCAGCAGCCCCCCCACAGGGGGCATCGGCTACACCTTC. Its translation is CASSPPTGGIGYTF.

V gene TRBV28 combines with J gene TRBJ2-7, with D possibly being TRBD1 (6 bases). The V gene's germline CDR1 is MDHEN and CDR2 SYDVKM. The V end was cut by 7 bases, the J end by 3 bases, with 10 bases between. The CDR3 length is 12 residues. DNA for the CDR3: TGTGCCAGCAAAACAGGGAACTACGAGCAGTACTTC. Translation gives CASKTGNYEQYF.

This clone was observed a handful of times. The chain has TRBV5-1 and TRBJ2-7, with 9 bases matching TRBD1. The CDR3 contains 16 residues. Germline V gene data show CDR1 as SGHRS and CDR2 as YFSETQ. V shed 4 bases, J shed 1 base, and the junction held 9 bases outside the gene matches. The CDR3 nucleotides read TGCGCCAGCAGCCTTAGTCGGGACAGGGTTTCCTACGAGCAGTACTTC. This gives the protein CASSLSRDRVSYEQYF.

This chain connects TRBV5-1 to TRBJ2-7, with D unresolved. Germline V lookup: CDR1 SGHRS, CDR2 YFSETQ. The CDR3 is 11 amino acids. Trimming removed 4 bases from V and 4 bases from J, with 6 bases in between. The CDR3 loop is CASSLDYEQYF. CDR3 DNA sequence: TGCGCCAGCAGCCTAGATTACGAGCAGTACTTC.

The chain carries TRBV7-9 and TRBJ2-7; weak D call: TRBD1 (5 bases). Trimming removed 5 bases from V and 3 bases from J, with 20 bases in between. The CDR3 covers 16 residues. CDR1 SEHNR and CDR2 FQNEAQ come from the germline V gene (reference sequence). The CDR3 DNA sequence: TGTGCCAGCAGCCCATCGCAAGCTTCAGGGAACTACGAGCAGTACTTC. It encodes CASSPSQASGNYEQYF. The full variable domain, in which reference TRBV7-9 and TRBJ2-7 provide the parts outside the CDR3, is DTGVSQNPRHKITKRGQNVTFRCDPISEHNRLYWYRQTLGQGPEFLTYFQNEAQLEKSRLLSDRFSAERPKGSFSTLEIQRTEQGDSAMYLCASSPSQASGNYEQYFGPGTRLTVT.

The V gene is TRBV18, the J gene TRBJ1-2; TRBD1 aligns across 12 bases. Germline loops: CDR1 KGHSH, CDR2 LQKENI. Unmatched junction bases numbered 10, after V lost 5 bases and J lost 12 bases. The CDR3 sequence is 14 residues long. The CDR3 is CASSSATGTGGNTF. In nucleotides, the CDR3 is TGTGCCAGCTCAAGTGCTACCGGGACAGGGGGCAACACCTTC.

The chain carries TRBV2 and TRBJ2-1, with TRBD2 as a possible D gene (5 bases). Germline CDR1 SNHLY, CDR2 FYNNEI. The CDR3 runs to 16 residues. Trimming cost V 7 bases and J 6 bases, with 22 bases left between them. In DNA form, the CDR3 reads TGTGCCAGCAACCTTGGGCTAGCCGCAAGAGGCAATGAGCAGTTCTTC. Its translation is CASNLGLAARGNEQFF.

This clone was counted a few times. The CDR3: CASRESSTDTQYF. Here the CDR3 DNA reads TGTGCCAGCCGTGAGTCTAGCACAGATACGCAGTATTTT. The chain is built from TRBV5-4 and TRBJ2-3; D is ambiguous. V was clipped by 7 bases and J by 0 bases, with 9 bases between them. The CDR3 is made up of 13 amino acids. Germline V gene sequence: CDR1 SGHNT, CDR2 YYREEE (reference sequence).

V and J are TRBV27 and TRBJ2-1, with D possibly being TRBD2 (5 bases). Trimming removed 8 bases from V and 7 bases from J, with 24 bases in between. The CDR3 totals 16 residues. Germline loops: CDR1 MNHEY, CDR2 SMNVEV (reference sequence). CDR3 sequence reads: CASVPMGPGLRNEQFF. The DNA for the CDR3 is TGTGCCAGCGTACCCATGGGCCCCGGACTCAGGAATGAGCAGTTCTTC.

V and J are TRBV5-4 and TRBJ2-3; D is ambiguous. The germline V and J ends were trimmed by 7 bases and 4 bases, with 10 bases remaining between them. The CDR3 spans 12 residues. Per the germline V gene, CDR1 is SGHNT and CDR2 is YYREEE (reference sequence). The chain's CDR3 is CASERNADTQYF. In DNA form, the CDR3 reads TGTGCCAGCGAGAGGAACGCAGATACGCAGTATTTT.

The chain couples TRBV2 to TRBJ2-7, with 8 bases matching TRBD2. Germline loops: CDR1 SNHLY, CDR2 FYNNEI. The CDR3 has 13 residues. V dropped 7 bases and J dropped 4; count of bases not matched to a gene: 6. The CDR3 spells CASTPRGRYEQYF. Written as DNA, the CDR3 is TGTGCCAGCACTCCCCGCGGGAGGTACGAGCAGTACTTC.

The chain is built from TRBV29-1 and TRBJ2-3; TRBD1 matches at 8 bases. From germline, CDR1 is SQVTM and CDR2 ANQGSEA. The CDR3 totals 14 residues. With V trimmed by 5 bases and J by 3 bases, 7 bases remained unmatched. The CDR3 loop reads CSVPRTGWTDTQYF. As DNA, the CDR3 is TGCAGCGTTCCCCGGACAGGGTGGACAGATACGCAGTATTTT.

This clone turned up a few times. DNA of the CDR3: TGTGCCAGCAGTGACCTACAGGGGCTACAAGAGACCCAGTACTTC. This encodes CASSDLQGLQETQYF. The V and J genes are TRBV25-1 and TRBJ2-5; 7 nucleotides match TRBD1. The germline V gene encodes CDR1 MGHDK and CDR2 SYGVNS. Trimming at V came to 3 bases and at J to 2 bases, leaving 6 bases not matched to a gene. This CDR3 is built from 15 residues.

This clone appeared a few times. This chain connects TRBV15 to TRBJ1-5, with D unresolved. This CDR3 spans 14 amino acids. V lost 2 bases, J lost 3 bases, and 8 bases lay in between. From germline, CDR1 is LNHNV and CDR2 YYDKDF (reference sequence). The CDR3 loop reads CATSRSGFNQPQHF. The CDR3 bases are TGTGCCACCAGCAGATCAGGTTTCAATCAGCCCCAGCATTTT.

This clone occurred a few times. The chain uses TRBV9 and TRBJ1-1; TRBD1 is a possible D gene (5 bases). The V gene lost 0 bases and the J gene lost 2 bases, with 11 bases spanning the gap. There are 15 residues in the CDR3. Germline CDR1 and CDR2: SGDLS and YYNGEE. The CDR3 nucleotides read TGTGCCAGCAGCGTAGGAGGACACTTAAACACTGAAGCTTTCTTT. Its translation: CASSVGGHLNTEAFF.

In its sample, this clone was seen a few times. The CDR3 DNA reads TGTGCCAGCTCCCCAGACAGGGCACGGAGCTATGGCTACACCTTC. Amino acid sequence: CASSPDRARSYGYTF. The chain recombines TRBV18 with TRBJ1-2; 7 positions match TRBD1. The CDR3 contains 15 residues. Trimming took 6 bases from V and 4 from J; bases not matched to a gene: 11. Germline CDR1 KGHSH, CDR2 LQKENI.

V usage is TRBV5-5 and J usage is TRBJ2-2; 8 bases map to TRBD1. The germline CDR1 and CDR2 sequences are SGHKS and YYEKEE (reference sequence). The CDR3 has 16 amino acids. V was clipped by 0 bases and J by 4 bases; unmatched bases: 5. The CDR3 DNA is TGTGCCAGCAGCTTGGCAGGGGGCGCGGGCACCGGGGAGCTGTTTTTT. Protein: CASSLAGGAGTGELFF.

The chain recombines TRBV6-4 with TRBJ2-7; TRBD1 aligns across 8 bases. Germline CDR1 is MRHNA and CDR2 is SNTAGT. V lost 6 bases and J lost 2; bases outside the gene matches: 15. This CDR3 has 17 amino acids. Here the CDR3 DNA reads TGTGCCAGCAGAGGACAGGGTCGGGGCAAGGGAGCCTACGAGCAGTACTTC. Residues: CASRGQGRGKGAYEQYF.

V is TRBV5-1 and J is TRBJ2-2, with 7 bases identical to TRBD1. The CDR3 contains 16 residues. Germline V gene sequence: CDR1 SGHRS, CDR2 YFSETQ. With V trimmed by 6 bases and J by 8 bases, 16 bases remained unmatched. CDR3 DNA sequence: TGCGCCAGCACTGTGGTCCGGGACAGTTTTGTGGGGGAGCTGTTTTTT. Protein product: CASTVVRDSFVGELFF. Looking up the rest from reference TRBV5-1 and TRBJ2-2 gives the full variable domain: KAGVTQTPRYLIKTRGQQVTLSCSPISGHRSVSWYQQTPGQGLQFLFEYFSETQRNKGNFPGRFSGRQFSNSRSEMNVSTLELGDSALYLCASTVVRDSFVGELFFGEGSRLTVL.

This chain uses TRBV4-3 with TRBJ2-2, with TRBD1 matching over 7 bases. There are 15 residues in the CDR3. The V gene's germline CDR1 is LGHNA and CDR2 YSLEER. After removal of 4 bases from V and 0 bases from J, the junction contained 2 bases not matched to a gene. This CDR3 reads CASSPGTANTGELFF. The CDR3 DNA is TGCGCCAGCAGCCCGGGGACAGCGAACACCGGGGAGCTGTTTTTT.

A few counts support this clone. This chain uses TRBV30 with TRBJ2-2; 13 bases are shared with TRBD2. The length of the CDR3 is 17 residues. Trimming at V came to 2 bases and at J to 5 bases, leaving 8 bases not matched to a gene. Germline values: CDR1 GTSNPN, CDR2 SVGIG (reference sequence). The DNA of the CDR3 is TGTGCCTGGAGTTCCGGACTAGCGGGAGTTATGACCGGGGAGCTGTTTTTT. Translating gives CAWSSGLAGVMTGELFF. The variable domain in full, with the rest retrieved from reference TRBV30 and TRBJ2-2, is SQTIHQWPATLVQPVGSPLSLECTVEGTSNPNLYWYRQAAGRGLQLLFYSVGIGQISSEVPQNLSASRPQDRQFILSSKKLLLSDSGFYLCAWSSGLAGVMTGELFFGEGSRLTVL.

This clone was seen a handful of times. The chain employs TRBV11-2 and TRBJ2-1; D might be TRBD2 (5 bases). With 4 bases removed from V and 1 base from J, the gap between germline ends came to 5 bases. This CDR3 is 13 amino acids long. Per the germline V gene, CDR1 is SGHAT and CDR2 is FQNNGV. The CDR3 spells CASSSGSYNEQFF. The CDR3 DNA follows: TGTGCCAGCAGCTCGGGGTCCTACAATGAGCAGTTCTTC.

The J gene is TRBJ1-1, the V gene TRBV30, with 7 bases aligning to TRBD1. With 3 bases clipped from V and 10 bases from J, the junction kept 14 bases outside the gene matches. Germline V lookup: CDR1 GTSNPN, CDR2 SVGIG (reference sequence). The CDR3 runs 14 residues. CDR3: CAWRGGRTAGGAFF. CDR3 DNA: TGTGCCTGGAGAGGGGGCAGAACTGCCGGTGGAGCTTTCTTT. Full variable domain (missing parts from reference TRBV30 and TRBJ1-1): SQTIHQWPATLVQPVGSPLSLECTVEGTSNPNLYWYRQAAGRGLQLLFYSVGIGQISSEVPQNLSASRPQDRQFILSSKKLLLSDSGFYLCAWRGGRTAGGAFFGQGTRLTVV.